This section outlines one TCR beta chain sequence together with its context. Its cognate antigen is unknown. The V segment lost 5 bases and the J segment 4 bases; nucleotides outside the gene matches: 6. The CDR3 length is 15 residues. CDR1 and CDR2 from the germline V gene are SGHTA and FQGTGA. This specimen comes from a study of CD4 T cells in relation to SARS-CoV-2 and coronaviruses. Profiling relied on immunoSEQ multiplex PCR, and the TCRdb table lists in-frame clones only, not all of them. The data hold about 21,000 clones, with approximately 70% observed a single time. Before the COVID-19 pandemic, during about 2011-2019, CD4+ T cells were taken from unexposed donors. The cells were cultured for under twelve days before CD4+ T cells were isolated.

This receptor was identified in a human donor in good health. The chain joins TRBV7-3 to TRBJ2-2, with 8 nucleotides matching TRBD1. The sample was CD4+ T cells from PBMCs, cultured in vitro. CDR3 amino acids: CASSPDRDRTGELFF. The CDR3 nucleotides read TGTGCCAGCAGCCCGGACAGGGATCGCACCGGGGAGCTGTTTTTT.